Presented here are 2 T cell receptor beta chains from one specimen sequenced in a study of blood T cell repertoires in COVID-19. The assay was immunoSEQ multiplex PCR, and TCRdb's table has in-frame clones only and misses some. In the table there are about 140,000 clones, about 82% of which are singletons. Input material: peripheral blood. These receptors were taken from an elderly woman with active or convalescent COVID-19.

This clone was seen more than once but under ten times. In DNA form, the CDR3 reads TGTGCCAGCACACGCGGGGGGCGGGGAGCTTTCTTT. Protein: CASTRGGRGAFF. The gene calls are TRBV12-3 or TRBV12-4 and TRBJ1-1, with D tentatively TRBD1 (6 bases). This CDR3 contains 12 residues. V shed 7 bases and J shed 10 bases, with 16 bases lying between them.

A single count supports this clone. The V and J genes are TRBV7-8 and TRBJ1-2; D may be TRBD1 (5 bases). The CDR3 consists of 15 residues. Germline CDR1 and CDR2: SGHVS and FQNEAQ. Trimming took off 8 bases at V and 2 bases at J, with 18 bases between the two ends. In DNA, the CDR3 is TGTGCCAGCCGAGAAAACAGGACATCCAACTATGGCTACACCTTC. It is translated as CASRENRTSNYGYTF. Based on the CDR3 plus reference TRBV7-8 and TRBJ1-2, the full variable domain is GAGVSQSPRYKVAKRGQDVALRCDPISGHVSLFWYQQALGQGPEFLTYFQNEAQLDKSGLPSDRFFAERPEGSVSTLKIQRTQQEDSAVYLCASRENRTSNYGYTFGSGTRLTVV.